This TCR beta chain was captured by sequencing in a study of Graves' ophthalmopathy and Graves' hyperthyroidism. Study-level results: Blood also carried most expanded thyroid clonotypes exceeding 0.001 frequency.

This CDR3 has 13 amino acids. Trimming took off 4 bases at V and 5 bases at J, with 12 bases between the two ends. Germline values: CDR1 SGDLS, CDR2 YYNGEE. Investigators amplified TCR beta CDR3 regions from RNA transcripts. In the first round, RT-PCR was carried out with HTBI primers, and a multiplex PCR formed the second round. In TCRdb, the multiplex PCR reads were re-called with MiXCR into one record per CDR3 protein. The repertoire includes around 1,000,000 distinct CDR3 sequences, 35% to 40% of them detected once, and more than 9.5% sits in the top ten. Hyperthyroidism patients were newly diagnosed, ill under 2 months, and aged 18 to 65 years. None of the included patients had other autoimmune diseases, uncontrolled infections, pregnancy or lactation, as these led to exclusion. This clonotype was observed a few times. Its antigen is as yet unknown.

This sequence was found in an adult man with Graves' hyperthyroidism. The chain couples TRBV9 to TRBJ1-1; no clear D. The sample was peripheral blood or thyroid tissue (not recorded which). The CDR3 nucleotides are TGTGCCAGCAGCCTGGGCCCCCTGACTGAAGCTTTCTTT. Translating gives CASSLGPLTEAFF.